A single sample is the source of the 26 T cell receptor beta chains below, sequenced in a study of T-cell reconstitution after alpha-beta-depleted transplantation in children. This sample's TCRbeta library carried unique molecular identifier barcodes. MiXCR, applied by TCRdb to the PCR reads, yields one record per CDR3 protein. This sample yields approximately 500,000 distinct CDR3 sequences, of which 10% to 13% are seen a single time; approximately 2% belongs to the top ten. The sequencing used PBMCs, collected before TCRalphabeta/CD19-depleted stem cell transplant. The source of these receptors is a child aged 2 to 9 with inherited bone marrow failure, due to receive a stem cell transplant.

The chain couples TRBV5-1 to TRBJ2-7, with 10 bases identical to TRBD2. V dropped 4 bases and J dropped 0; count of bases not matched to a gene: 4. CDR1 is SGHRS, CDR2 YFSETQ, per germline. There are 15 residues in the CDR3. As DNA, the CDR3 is TGCGCCAGCAGCCCCCTAGCGGGAGTCTCCTACGAGCAGTACTTC. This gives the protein CASSPLAGVSYEQYF.

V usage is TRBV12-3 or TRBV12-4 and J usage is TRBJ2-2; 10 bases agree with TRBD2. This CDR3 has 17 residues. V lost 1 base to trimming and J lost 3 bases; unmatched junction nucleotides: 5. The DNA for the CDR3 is TGTGCCAGCAGTTTAGGCACTAGCGGGACTTACACCGGGGAGCTGTTTTTT. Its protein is CASSLGTSGTYTGELFF.

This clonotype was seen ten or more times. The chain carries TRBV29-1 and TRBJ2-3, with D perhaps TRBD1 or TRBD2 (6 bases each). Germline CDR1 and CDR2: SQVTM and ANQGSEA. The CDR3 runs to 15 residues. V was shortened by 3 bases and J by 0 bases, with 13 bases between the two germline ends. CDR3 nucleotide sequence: TGCAGCGTTGAGGGGGGCCCTACTAGCACAGATACGCAGTATTTT. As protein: CSVEGGPTSTDTQYF.

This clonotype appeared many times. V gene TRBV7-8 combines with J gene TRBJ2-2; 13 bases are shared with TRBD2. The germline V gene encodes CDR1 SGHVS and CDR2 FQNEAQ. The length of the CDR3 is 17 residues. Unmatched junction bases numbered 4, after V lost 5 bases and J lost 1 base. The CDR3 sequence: CASSPGTSGVNTGELFF. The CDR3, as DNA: TGTGCCAGCAGCCCCGGGACTAGCGGGGTGAACACCGGGGAGCTGTTTTTT. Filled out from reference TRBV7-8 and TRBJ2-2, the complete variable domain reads GAGVSQSPRYKVAKRGQDVALRCDPISGHVSLFWYQQALGQGPEFLTYFQNEAQLDKSGLPSDRFFAERPEGSVSTLKIQRTQQEDSAVYLCASSPGTSGVNTGELFFGEGSRLTVL.

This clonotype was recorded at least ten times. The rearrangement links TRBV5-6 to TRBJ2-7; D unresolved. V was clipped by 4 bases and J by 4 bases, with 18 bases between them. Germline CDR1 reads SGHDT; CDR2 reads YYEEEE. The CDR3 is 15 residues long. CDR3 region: CASSTRGSLAYEQYF. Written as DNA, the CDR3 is TGTGCCAGCAGCACCCGTGGTAGTTTGGCATACGAGCAGTACTTC.

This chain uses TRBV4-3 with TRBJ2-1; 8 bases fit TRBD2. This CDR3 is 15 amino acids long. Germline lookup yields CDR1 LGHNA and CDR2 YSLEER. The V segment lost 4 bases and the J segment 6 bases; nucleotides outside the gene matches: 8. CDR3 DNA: TGCGCCAGCAGCCCCGGGACTAGGACGGGCAATGAGCAGTTCTTC. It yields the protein CASSPGTRTGNEQFF.

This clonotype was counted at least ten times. The CDR3 sequence: CASSLLATYPQKALDYGYTF. The CDR3 DNA is TGCGCCAGCAGCCTCCTGGCTACGTATCCCCAGAAGGCGCTGGACTATGGCTACACCTTC. This chain joins TRBV4-3 and TRBJ1-2, with D unresolved. Germline V gene data show CDR1 as LGHNA and CDR2 as YSLEER. V was shortened by 4 bases and J by 3 bases, with 30 bases between the two germline ends. There are 20 residues in the CDR3.

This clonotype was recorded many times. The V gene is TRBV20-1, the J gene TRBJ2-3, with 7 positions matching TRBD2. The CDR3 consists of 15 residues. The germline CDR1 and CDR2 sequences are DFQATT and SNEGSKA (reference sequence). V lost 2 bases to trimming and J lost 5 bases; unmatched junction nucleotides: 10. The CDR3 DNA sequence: TGCAGTGCTAGATTAATAAGGACTAGAGGAGATACGCAGTATTTT. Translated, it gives CSARLIRTRGDTQYF.

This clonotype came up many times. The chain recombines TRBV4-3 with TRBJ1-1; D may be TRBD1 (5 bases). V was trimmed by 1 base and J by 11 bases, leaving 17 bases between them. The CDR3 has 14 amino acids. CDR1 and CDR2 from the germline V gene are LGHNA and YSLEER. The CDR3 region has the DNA TGCGCCAGCAGCCAAGGCGGACATTCCAAGCAGGCTTTCTTT. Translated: CASSQGGHSKQAFF.

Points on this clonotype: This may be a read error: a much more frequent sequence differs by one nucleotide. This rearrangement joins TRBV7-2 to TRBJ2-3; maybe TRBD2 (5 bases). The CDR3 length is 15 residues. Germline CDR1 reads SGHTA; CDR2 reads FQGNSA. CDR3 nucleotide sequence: TGTGCCACCAGCTTAGCGACACTCAGCACAGATACGCAGTATTTT. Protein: CATSLATLSTDTQYF.

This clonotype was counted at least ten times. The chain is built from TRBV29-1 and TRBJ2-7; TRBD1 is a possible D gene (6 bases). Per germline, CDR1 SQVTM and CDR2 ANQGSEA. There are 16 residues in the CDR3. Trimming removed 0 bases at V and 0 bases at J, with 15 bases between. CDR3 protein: CSVEDLTGLSSYEQYF. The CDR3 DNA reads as TGCAGCGTTGAAGATCTTACAGGGCTAAGCTCCTACGAGCAGTACTTC.

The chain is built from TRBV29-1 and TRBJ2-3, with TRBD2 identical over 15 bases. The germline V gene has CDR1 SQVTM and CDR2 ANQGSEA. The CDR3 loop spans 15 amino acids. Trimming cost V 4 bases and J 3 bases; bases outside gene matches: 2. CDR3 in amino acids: CSVGTSGRATDTQYF. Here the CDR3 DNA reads TGCAGCGTTGGGACTAGCGGGAGGGCAACAGATACGCAGTATTTT.

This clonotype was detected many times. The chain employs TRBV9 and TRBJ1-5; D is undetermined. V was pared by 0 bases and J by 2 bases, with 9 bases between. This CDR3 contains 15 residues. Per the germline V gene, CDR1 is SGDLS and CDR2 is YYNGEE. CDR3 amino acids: CASSVGVQGNQPQHF. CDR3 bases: TGTGCCAGCAGCGTAGGTGTCCAGGGCAATCAGCCCCAGCATTTT.

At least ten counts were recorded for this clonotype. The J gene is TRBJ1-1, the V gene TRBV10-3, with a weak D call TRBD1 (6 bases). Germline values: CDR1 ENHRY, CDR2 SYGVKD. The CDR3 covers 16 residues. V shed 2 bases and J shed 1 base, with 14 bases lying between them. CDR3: CAISEKLGHPNTEAFF. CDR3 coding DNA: TGTGCCATCAGTGAGAAGCTGGGACACCCGAACACTGAAGCTTTCTTT.

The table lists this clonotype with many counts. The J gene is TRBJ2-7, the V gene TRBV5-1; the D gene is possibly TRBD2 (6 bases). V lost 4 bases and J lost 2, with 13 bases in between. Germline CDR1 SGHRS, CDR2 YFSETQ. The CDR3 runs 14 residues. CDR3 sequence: CASSAGPPAYEQYF. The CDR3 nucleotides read TGCGCCAGCAGCGCGGGACCGCCGGCCTACGAGCAGTACTTC.

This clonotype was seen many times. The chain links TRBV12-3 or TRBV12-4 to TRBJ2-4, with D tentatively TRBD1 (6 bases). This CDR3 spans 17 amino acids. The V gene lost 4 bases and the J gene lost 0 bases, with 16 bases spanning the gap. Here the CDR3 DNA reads TGTGCCAGCAGTTCCCGTGGACAGCCCCTAGCCAAAAACATTCAGTACTTC. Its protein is CASSSRGQPLAKNIQYF.

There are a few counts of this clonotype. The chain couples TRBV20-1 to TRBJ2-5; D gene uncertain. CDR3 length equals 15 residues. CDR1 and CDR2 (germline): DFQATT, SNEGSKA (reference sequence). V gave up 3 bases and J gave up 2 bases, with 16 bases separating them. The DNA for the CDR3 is TGCAGTGCTAGGGATCCCCCCACAGTACAAGAGACCCAGTACTTC. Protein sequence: CSARDPPTVQETQYF.

CDR3 sequence reads: CSALHSGANVLTF. Here the CDR3 DNA reads TGCAGTGCCCTTCACTCTGGGGCCAACGTCCTGACTTTC. The chain couples TRBV20-1 to TRBJ2-6; no definite D call. Germline CDR1 reads DFQATT; CDR2 reads SNEGSKA (reference sequence). The V and J ends lost 6 bases and 0 bases respectively, with 6 bases between them. The CDR3 runs to 13 residues.

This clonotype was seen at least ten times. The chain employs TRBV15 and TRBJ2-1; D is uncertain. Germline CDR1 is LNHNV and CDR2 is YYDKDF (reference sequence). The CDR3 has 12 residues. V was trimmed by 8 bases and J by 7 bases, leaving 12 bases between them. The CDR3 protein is CATARTINEQFF. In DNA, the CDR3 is TGTGCCACCGCACGGACCATTAATGAGCAGTTCTTC. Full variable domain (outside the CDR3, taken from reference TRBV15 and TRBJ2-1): DAMVIQNPRYQVTQFGKPVTLSCSQTLNHNVMYWYQQKSSQAPKLLFHYYDKDFNNEADTPDNFQSRRPNTSFCFLDIRSPGLGDTAMYLCATARTINEQFFGPGTRLTVL.

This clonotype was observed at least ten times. DNA for the CDR3: TGTGCCAGCAGTTCTACTCCAGCTGTATACGAGCAGTACTTC. Translating it yields CASSSTPAVYEQYF. V gene TRBV28 combines with J gene TRBJ2-7; D ambiguous. Trimming removed 4 bases from V and 4 bases from J, with 14 bases in between. This CDR3 is 14 amino acids long. Germline V CDR1 and CDR2: MDHEN, SYDVKM.

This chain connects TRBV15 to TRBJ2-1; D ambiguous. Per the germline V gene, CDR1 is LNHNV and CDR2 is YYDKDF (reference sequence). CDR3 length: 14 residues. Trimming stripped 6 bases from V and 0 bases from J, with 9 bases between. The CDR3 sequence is CATREVSSYNEQFF. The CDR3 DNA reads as TGTGCCACCAGGGAAGTAAGCTCCTACAATGAGCAGTTCTTC.

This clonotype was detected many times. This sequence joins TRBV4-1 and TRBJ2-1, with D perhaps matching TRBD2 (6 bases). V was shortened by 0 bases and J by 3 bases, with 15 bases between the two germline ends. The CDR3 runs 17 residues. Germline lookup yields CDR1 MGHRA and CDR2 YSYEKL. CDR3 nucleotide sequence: TGCGCCAGCAGCCAAGAAGCCTGGCGGGATATCTACAATGAGCAGTTCTTC. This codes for CASSQEAWRDIYNEQFF.

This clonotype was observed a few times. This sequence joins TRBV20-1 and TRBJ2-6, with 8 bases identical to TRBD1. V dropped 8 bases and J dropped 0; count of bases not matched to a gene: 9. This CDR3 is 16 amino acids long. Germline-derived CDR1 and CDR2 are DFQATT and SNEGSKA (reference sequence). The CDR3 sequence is CSSMTGASSGANVLTF. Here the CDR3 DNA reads TGCAGTTCTATGACAGGGGCCAGCTCTGGGGCCAACGTCCTGACTTTC.

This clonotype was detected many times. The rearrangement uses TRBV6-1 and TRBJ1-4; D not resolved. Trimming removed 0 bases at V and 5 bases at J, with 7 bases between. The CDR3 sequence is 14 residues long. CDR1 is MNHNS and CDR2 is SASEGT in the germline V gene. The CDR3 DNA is TGTGCCAGCAGTGAAGCGGGCCGAAATGAAAAACTGTTTTTT. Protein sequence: CASSEAGRNEKLFF.

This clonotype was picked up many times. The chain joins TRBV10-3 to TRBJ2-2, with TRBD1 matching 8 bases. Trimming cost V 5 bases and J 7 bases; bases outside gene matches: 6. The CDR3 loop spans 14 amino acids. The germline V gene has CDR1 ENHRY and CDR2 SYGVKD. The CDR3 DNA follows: TGTGCCATCAGTCCGGGACAGGAGGTCGGGGAGCTGTTTTTT. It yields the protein CAISPGQEVGELFF.

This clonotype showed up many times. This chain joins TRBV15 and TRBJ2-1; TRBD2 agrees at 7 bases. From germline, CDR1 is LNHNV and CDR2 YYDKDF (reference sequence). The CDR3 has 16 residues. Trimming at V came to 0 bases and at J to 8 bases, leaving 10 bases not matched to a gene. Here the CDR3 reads CATSRDLAGAADEQFF. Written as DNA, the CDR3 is TGTGCCACCAGCAGAGATCTGGCGGGAGCTGCTGATGAGCAGTTCTTC. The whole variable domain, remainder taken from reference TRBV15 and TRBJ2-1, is DAMVIQNPRYQVTQFGKPVTLSCSQTLNHNVMYWYQQKSSQAPKLLFHYYDKDFNNEADTPDNFQSRRPNTSFCFLDIRSPGLGDTAMYLCATSRDLAGAADEQFFGPGTRLTVL.